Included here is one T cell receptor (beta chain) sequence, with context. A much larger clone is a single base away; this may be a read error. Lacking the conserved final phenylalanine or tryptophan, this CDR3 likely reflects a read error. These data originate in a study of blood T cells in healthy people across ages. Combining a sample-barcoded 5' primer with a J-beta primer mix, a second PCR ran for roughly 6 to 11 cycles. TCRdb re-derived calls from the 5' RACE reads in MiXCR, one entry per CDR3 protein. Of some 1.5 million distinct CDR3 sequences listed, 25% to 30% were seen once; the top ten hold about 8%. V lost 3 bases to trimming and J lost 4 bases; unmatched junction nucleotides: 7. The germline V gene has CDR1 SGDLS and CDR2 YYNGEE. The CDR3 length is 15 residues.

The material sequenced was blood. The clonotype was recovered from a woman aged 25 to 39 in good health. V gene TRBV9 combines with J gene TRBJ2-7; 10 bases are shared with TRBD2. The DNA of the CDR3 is TGTGCCAGCAGCGCATCTAGCGGGGGAGTGTACGAGCAGTACTGC. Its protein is CASSASSGGVYEQYC.